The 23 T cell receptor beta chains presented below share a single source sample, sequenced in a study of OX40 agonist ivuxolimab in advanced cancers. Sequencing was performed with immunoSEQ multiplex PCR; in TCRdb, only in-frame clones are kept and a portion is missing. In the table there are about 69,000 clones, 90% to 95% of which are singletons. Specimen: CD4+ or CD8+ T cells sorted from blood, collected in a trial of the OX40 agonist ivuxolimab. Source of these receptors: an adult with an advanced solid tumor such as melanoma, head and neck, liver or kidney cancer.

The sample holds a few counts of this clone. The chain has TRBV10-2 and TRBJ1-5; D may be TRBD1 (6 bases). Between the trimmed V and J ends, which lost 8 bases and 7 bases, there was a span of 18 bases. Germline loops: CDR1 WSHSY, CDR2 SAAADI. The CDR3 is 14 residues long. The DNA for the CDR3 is TGCGCCAGCGCCTGGGGAGGGGGACACCAGCCCCAGCATTTT. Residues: CASAWGGGHQPQHF.

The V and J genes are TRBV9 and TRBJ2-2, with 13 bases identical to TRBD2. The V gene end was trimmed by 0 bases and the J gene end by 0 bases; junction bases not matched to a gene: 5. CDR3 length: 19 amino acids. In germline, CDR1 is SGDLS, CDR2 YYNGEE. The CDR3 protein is CASSVGGTSGTSNTGELFF. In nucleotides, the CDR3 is TGTGCCAGCAGCGTAGGTGGGACTAGCGGGACTTCGAACACCGGGGAGCTGTTTTTT.

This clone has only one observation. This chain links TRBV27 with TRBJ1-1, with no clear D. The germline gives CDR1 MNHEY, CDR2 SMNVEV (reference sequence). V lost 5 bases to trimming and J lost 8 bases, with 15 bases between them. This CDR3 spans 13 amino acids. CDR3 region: CASSPEVRVEAFF. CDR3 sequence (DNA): TGTGCCAGCAGTCCCGAAGTGAGGGTGGAAGCTTTCTTT.

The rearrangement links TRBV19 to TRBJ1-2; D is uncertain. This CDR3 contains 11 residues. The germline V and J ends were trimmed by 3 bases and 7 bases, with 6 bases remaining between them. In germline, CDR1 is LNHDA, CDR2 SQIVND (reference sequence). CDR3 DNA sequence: TGTGCCAGTAGTATTCGGCGTGGCTACACCTTC. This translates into CASSIRRGYTF.

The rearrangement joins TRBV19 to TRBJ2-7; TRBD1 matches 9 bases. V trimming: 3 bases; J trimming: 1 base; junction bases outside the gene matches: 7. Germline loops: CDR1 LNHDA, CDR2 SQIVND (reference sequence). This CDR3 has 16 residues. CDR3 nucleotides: TGTGCCAGTAGTATCACCCTGGGACAGGGATCCTACGAGCAGTACTTC. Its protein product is CASSITLGQGSYEQYF.

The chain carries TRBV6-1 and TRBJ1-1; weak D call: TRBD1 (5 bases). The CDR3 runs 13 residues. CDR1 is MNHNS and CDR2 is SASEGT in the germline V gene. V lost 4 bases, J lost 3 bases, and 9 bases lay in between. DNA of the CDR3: TGTGCCAGCAGTGTTCTCAGGGACACTGAAGCTTTCTTT. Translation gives CASSVLRDTEAFF.

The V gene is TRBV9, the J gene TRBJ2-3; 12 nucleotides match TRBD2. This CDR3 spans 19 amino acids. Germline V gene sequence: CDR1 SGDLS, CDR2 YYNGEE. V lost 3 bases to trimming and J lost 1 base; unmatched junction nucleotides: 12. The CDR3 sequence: CASSGLTSGSRIRTDTQYF. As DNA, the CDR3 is TGTGCCAGCAGCGGCCTGACTAGCGGGAGTCGAATCCGCACAGATACGCAGTATTTT. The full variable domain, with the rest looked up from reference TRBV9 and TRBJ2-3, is DSGVTQTPKHLITATGQRVTLRCSPRSGDLSVYWYQQSLDQGLQFLIQYYNGEERAKGNILERFSAQQFPDLHSELNLSSLELGDSALYFCASSGLTSGSRIRTDTQYFGPGTRLTVL.

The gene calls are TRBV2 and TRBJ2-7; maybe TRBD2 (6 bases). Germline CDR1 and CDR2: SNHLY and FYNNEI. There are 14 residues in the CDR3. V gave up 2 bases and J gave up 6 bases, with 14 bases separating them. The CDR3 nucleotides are TGTGCCAGCAGTGAAACCTGGAGGGTAAGCGAGCAGTACTTC. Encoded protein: CASSETWRVSEQYF.

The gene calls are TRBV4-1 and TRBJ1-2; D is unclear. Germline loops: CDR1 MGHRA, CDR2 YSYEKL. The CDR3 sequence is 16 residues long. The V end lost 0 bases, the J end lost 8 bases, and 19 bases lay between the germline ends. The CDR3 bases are TGCGCCAGCAGCCAAGATTTTCCGGGGAACTCTCAAGGCTACACCTTC. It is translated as CASSQDFPGNSQGYTF.

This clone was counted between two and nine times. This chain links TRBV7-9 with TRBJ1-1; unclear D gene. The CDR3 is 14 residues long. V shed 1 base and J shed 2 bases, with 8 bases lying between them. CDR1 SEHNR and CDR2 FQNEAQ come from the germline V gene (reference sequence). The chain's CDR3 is CASSLDSSNTEAFF. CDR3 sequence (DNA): TGTGCCAGCAGCTTAGACAGTTCTAACACTGAAGCTTTCTTT.

CDR3: CATSRDWRTSGREEFF. As DNA, the CDR3 is TGTGCCACCAGCAGAGATTGGAGGACTAGCGGGAGGGAAGAGTTCTTC. The J gene is TRBJ2-1, the V gene TRBV15; 15 nucleotides agree with TRBD2. CDR1 and CDR2 from the germline V gene are LNHNV and YYDKDF (reference sequence). V dropped 0 bases and J dropped 14; count of bases not matched to a gene: 8. This CDR3 region has 16 residues.

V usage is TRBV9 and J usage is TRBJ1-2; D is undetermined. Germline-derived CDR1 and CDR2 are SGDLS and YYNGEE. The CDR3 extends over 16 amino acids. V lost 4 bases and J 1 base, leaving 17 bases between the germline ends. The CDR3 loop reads CASSPKPGLGNYGYTF. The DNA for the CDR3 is TGTGCCAGCAGCCCGAAACCCGGACTGGGTAACTATGGCTACACCTTC.

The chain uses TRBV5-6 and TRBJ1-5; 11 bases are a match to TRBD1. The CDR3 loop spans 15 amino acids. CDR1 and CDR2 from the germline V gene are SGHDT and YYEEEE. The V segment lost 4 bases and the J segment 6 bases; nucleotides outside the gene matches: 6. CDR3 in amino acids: CASSRGQGVGQPQHF. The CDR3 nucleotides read TGTGCCAGCAGCAGGGGACAGGGGGTCGGTCAGCCCCAGCATTTT. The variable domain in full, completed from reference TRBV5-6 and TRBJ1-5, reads DAGVTQSPTHLIKTRGQQVTLRCSPKSGHDTVSWYQQALGQGPQFIFQYYEEEERQRGNFPDRFSGHQFPNYSSELNVNALLLGDSALYLCASSRGQGVGQPQHFGDGTRLSIL.

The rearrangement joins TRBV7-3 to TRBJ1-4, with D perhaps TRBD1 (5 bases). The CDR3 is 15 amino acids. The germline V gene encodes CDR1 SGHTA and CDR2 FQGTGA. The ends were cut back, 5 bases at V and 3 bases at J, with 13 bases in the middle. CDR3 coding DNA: TGTGCCAGCAGCCGCGAGGGGCGGGCTAATGAAAAACTGTTTTTT. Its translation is CASSREGRANEKLFF.

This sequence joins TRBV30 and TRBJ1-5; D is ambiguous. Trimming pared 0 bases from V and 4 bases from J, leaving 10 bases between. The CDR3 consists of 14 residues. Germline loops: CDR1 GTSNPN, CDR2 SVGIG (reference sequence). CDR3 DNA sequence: TGTGCCTGGAGTGTACTCGGAGGTAATCAGCCCCAGCATTTT. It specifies CAWSVLGGNQPQHF.

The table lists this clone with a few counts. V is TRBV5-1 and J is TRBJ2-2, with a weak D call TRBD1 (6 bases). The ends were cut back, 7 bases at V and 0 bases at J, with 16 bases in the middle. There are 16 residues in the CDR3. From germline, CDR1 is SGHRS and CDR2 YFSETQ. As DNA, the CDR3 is TGCGCCAGCGGAGAATACAGGGCTCCGAACACCGGGGAGCTGTTTTTT. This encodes CASGEYRAPNTGELFF.

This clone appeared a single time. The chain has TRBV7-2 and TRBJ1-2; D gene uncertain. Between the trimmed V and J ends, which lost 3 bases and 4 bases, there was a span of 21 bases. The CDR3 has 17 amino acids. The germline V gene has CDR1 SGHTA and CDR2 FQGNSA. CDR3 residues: CASSFLMWRFLGYGYTF. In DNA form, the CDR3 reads TGTGCCAGCAGCTTCTTGATGTGGAGGTTTTTAGGCTATGGCTACACCTTC. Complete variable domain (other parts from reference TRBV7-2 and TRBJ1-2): GAGVSQSPSNKVTEKGKDVELRCDPISGHTALYWYRQSLGQGLEFLIYFQGNSAPDKSGLPSDRFSAERTGGSVSTLTIQRTQQEDSAVYLCASSFLMWRFLGYGYTFGSGTRLTVV.

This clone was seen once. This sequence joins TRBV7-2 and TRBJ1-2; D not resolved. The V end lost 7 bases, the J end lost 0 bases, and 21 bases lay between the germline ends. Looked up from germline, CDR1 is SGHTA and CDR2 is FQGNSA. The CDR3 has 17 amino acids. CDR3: CASNRGIRETPNYGYTF. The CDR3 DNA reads TGTGCCAGCAACCGTGGGATCAGAGAAACCCCTAACTATGGCTACACCTTC.

Written as DNA, the CDR3 is TGTGCCAGCAGTGCCCCGGGACAGTCCTACGAGCAGTACTTC. Amino acid sequence: CASSAPGQSYEQYF. The V gene is TRBV28, the J gene TRBJ2-7; 7 bases map to TRBD1. Looked up from germline, CDR1 is MDHEN and CDR2 is SYDVKM. V was clipped by 5 bases and J by 1 base; unmatched bases: 5. This CDR3 is built from 14 residues.

The CDR3 reads CASSPETPAQYF. CDR3 DNA: TGTGCCAGCTCCCCTGAAACTCCGGCGCAGTATTTT. This rearrangement joins TRBV2 to TRBJ2-3; no definite D call. Trimming took off 8 bases at V and 10 bases at J, with 16 bases between the two ends. This CDR3 is 12 amino acids long. In germline, CDR1 is SNHLY, CDR2 FYNNEI.

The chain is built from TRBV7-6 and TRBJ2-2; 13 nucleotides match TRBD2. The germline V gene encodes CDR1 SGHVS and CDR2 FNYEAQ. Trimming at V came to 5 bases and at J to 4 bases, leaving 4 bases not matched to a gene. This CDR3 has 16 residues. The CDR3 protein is CASSLGTSGTTGELFF. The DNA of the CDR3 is TGTGCCAGCAGCCTTGGGACTAGCGGGACCACCGGGGAGCTGTTTTTT.

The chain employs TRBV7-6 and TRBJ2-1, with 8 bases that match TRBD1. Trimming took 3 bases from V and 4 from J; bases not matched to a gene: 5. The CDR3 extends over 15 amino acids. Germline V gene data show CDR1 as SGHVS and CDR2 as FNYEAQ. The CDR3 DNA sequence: TGTGCCAGCAGCTTGAGACAGGGGCAGTACAATGAGCAGTTCTTC. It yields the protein CASSLRQGQYNEQFF.

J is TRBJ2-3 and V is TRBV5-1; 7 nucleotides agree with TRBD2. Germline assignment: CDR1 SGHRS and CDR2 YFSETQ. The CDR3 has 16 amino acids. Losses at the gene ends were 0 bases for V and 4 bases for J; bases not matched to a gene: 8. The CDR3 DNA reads TGCGCCAGCAGCTTGGCCCTGGCGGGAGCTTCAGATACGCAGTATTTT. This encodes CASSLALAGASDTQYF.